This TCR beta chain was found in a study of cytomegalovirus exposure and HLA in healthy donors. Study results and caveats: In an earlier analysis, productive rearrangement rates for most beta V segments clustered near 87% or 30%. The authors excluded some V segments, including TRBV6-2 and TRBV6-3, as indistinguishable. Some TCR beta chains (more than 150 of them) were listed as cytomegalovirus-associated.

Germline-derived CDR1 and CDR2 are MNHEY and SVGAGI. This CDR3 has 15 residues. V was clipped by 6 bases and J by 0 bases; unmatched bases: 5. PCR employed 60 Vbeta and 13 Jbeta primers. Generated by immunoSEQ multiplex PCR, the TCRdb table keeps only in-frame clones and is missing some. This sample carries 110,000 or so clones, approximately 80% of them seen once, and the ten largest clones take about 2.7%. Concerning this clone: The antigen remains undetermined.

The V call is TRBV6-5, the J call TRBJ1-5; 7 positions agree with TRBD1. This TCR was recovered from a woman aged 18-29 years in good health and CMV-seronegative. The sequenced sample consisted of PBMCs. This CDR3 is CASRHDRDSNQPQHF. The CDR3 DNA is TGTGCCAGCAGACACGACAGGGATAGCAATCAGCCCCAGCATTTT.